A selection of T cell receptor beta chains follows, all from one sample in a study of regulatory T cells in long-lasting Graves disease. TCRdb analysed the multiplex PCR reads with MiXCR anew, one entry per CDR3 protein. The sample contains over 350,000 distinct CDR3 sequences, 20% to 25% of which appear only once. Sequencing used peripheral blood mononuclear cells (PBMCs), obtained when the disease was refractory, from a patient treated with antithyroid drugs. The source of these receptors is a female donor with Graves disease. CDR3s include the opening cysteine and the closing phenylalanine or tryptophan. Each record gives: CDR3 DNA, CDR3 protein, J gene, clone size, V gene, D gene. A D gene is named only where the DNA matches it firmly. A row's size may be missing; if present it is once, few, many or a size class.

TGTGCCAGCAGGAGGACAGACTATGGCTACACCTTC,CASRRTDYGYTF,TRBJ1-2,few,TRBV6-1,.
TGTGCCAGCAGCTCTAGGGGTAGCGGGAGGGCCATCGAGCAGTACTTC,CASSSRGSGRAIEQYF,TRBJ2-7,.,TRBV7-8,TRBD2
TGTGCCGGCTGGGGGGGGACAGGTGACCCTAGCGGAGGCTACACCTTC,CAGWGGTGDPSGGYTF,TRBJ1-2,many,TRBV12-3/TRBV12-4,TRBD1
TGCAGCGCCGGGACAGGAGATGCAACTAATGAAAAACTGTTTTTT,CSAGTGDATNEKLFF,TRBJ1-4,few,TRBV29-1,TRBD1
TGTGCCAGCAGCATGGGACTAGCGGGGAGCACAGATACGCAGTATTTT,CASSMGLAGSTDTQYF,TRBJ2-3,.,TRBV7-2,TRBD2
TGTGCCAGTTCAAGACAGGGGAAGATGGGGGGGAGTGGAAAACTGTTTTTT,CASSRQGKMGGSGKLFF,TRBJ1-4,many,TRBV28,TRBD1
TGCAGCGTTGTTTCTCCCTCGGACACTGAAGCTTTCTTT,CSVVSPSDTEAFF,TRBJ1-1,few,TRBV29-1,.
TGCAGTGCTGAACTCGGAGGCGGGAGGAGGGAGACCCAGTACTTC,CSAELGGGRRETQYF,TRBJ2-5,many,TRBV20-1,TRBD2
TGTGCCAGCACGCGGGACGGAGGGGGTAGGGAGACCCAGTACTTC,CASTRDGGGRETQYF,TRBJ2-5,.,TRBV6-2/TRBV6-3,.
TGTGCCAGCAGTTTAAGACAGGGGGCGAGGGGCTACACCTTC,CASSLRQGARGYTF,TRBJ1-2,many,TRBV27,TRBD1
TGTGCCAGCAGCTCCACGGCGGGAGGGAACTACGAGCAGTACTTC,CASSSTAGGNYEQYF,TRBJ2-7,many,TRBV7-2,TRBD2
TGCAGTGCAAATCCCCTCCCTCACGAGCAGTACTTC,CSANPLPHEQYF,TRBJ2-7,few,TRBV20-1,.
TGTGCCAGTTGCCGACAGAATGAAAAACTGTTTTTT,CASCRQNEKLFF,TRBJ1-4,many,TRBV2,.
TGTGCCAGCAGCCCTTCTCGGACAGTCTCCTACGAGCAGTACTTC,CASSPSRTVSYEQYF,TRBJ2-7,many,TRBV7-2,.
TGTGCCAGCAGCAGGACTAGCGGGAGGGCCCAGTACCAAGAGACCCAGTACTTC,CASSRTSGRAQYQETQYF,TRBJ2-5,few,TRBV6-2/TRBV6-3,TRBD2
TGCAGTGCTCCCCATGGGAGCGGGATCTCCTACGAGCAGTACTTC,CSAPHGSGISYEQYF,TRBJ2-7,few,TRBV20-1,TRBD2
TGTGCCACCAGCAGAGACAGGGACCAAGAGACCCAGTACTTC,CATSRDRDQETQYF,TRBJ2-5,many,TRBV15,.
TGTGCTAGTGGTATGGCTGGACAGGGCTCCTACGAGCAGTACTTC,CASGMAGQGSYEQYF,TRBJ2-7,many,TRBV12-5,TRBD1
TGTGCCAGCAGCGTAGACGCAGGAGCTAACTATGGCTACACCTTC,CASSVDAGANYGYTF,TRBJ1-2,few,TRBV9,.
TGTGCCAGCAAGGGGACTAACGGGGCCACCGGGGAGCTGTTTTTT,CASKGTNGATGELFF,TRBJ2-2,.,TRBV28,TRBD2
TGCGCCAGCAGCCAGGCCTACACGGGAGGGCAGGTGTACGAGCAGTACTTC,CASSQAYTGGQVYEQYF,TRBJ2-7,.,TRBV4-1,TRBD2
TGTGCCAGCAGTTACGCAGGGCGAAGGGGGGAGCAGTACTTC,CASSYAGRRGEQYF,TRBJ2-7,many,TRBV6-2/TRBV6-3,.
TGTGCCAGCAGCCCGAACGGGGGGTTAGAGCAGTACTTC,CASSPNGGLEQYF,TRBJ2-7,many,TRBV7-9,TRBD2
TGTGCCAGCAGTGAGGAAGAGACCCAGTACTTC,CASSEEETQYF,TRBJ2-5,many,TRBV2,.
TGCAGTGCTAGAGATGTCGGGAATGAAGCTTTCTTT,CSARDVGNEAFF,TRBJ1-1,few,TRBV20-1,.
TGTGCCAGCAGTTATGCGGCCCCCGGGACCGCGGCTAATGAAAAACTGTTTTTT,CASSYAAPGTAANEKLFF,TRBJ1-4,.,TRBV6-5,.
TGCGCCAGCAGCCTAATCGGGACAGTTGAAGCTTTCTTT,CASSLIGTVEAFF,TRBJ1-1,few,TRBV4-1,TRBD1
TGTGCCAGCAGCTTAGTCGGGGACAGTAGGAACGAGCAGTACTTC,CASSLVGDSRNEQYF,TRBJ2-7,many,TRBV11-2,TRBD1
TGTGCCAGCTCACCGGGGAGACAGCTGTACGAGCAGTACTTC,CASSPGRQLYEQYF,TRBJ2-7,few,TRBV18,.
TGTGCCTGCACCGACTTGGGACAGGGGGACGAGCAGTACTTC,CACTDLGQGDEQYF,TRBJ2-7,.,TRBV28,TRBD1
TGTGCCATCAGTGGGACTAGCGGAAATGAGCAGTTCTTC,CAISGTSGNEQFF,TRBJ2-1,few,TRBV10-3,TRBD2
TGCAGTGCTAGAGATGGGACAGTTAACACTGAAGCTTTCTTT,CSARDGTVNTEAFF,TRBJ1-1,.,TRBV20-1,TRBD1
TGTGCCACCAGCAGCGGGACAGCCTCAACTAATGAAAAACTGTTTTTT,CATSSGTASTNEKLFF,TRBJ1-4,many,TRBV15,TRBD1
TGTGCCAGCAGTGAATCGGGGCGAACCTACGAGCAGTACTTC,CASSESGRTYEQYF,TRBJ2-7,few,TRBV6-2/TRBV6-3,.
TGCAGCGTTGAGACAGCGGGGGGAGAGCAGTACTTC,CSVETAGGEQYF,TRBJ2-7,few,TRBV29-1,TRBD2
TGTGCCTGCAGGGCTGAAAAACTGTTTTTT,CACRAEKLFF,TRBJ1-4,many,TRBV30,.
TGTGCCAGCAGTTTATGGCAGGGGGAGACCCAGTACTTC,CASSLWQGETQYF,TRBJ2-5,many,TRBV28,.
TGTGCCAGCTCACCATCGGCTGGGGACTATGGCTACACCTTC,CASSPSAGDYGYTF,TRBJ1-2,.,TRBV18,.
TGTGCCAGCAGTTACAGAGGGGAGGGCGATCAGCCCCAGCATTTT,CASSYRGEGDQPQHF,TRBJ1-5,.,TRBV6-2/TRBV6-3,.
TGTGCCAGCAGTTTTGGGACACCCGGGGAGCTGTTTTTT,CASSFGTPGELFF,TRBJ2-2,few,TRBV27,.